This T cell receptor beta chain was recorded in a study of neoadjuvant anti-PD-1 for oral cavity cancer (dated by TCRdb to 2020 to 2023). At the level of the whole study: Before curative-intent surgical resection, most patients were given three to four biweekly doses of nivolumab at 3 mg/kg. Patients who did not progress were given a fourth nivolumab dose at about day 43 and had definitive surgical resection on days 50-56. Under RECIST 1.1, patients with complete response, partial response or stable disease were classed as responders, and patients with progression were classed as non-responders. The parent correlative cohort included around 12 patients, with an approximately 34% response rate.

Overall study outcomes, separate from this receptor: Higher pretreatment blood TCRbeta clonality and lower post-treatment tumor TCRbeta clonality were correlated with higher pretreatment blood Treg/Th17 ratios. Only three patients per response group were included in the TCR analyses, and larger cohorts for validation were called for by the authors. After neoadjuvant nivolumab, non-responders showed significantly higher T cell clonality (Gini index) in PBMCs than responders did.

PBMC libraries used mostly approximately 500 ng of input genomic DNA for deep sequencing, with six replicates per sample. Following the manufacturer's instructions, the team built TCRbeta libraries using the immunoSEQ hsTCRbeta kit. An Illumina NovaSeq 6000 S4 flow cell was used to sequence the final libraries, which had first been combined to 3 nM. As for the authors' bioinformatics: The immunoSEQ Analyzer handled quality control and preprocessing of the raw data. The analysis was restricted to productive rearrangements, with each unique CDR3 amino acid sequence defining a clonotype. Repertoire clonality was estimated as the Gini-Simpson index, which was calculated using the R package tcR. Student's t test was used to compare Gini indices, and Pearson correlation was used to assess associations with tumor size change. The immuneACCESS repertoire file appears here via TCRdb, limited to in-frame rearrangements. These files lack a portion of the clones; in checked studies, under half of the deficit traces to unresolved V genes, and the cause of the others is not known. V and J calls and clone size are given by that table; D and trimming were obtained from the DNA. This sample lists 72,000 or so clones; around 83% were detected once. The ten largest clones capture about 3.4% of the sample.

CDR1 is given as GTSNPN and CDR2 as SVGIG, both from the germline V gene (reference sequence). Trimming takes 0 bases off V and 2 bases off J; junction bases not matched to a gene: 2. There are 15 amino acids in the CDR3, from cysteine to phenylalanine inclusive. The sequence is cut down to CDR3 DNA, 45 bases in frame from base 1. The time point label on this specimen signifies: before neoadjuvant nivolumab. Patients had been newly diagnosed with stage II-IVA oral cavity squamous cell carcinoma, and no prior systemic or radiation treatment had been given to the patients. The cohort was made up of patients with locally advanced, HPV-negative oral cavity squamous cell carcinoma. Peripheral blood mononuclear cells were analyzed directly, without maintenance or expansion in culture. Samples came from a longitudinal correlative study of a single-arm phase II trial of neoadjuvant nivolumab in oral cavity squamous cell carcinoma. Genomic DNA-based TCRbeta sequencing was performed on subject-matched pre- and post-treatment PBMCs and tumors from three responders and three non-responders. Peripheral blood mononuclear cells were collected once before nivolumab treatment and again after treatment, at the time of surgery. The Maxwell RSC DNA from Cells kit was used to isolate genomic DNA from PBMCs.

A word on this clone: No cognate antigen has been identified for it. No base-level quality is on record; no much larger clone is a single base apart.

The specimen comprised PBMCs, sampled before nivolumab (anti-PD-1) treatment. This receptor was identified in a person aged 35 to 85 with oral cavity squamous cell carcinoma. The rearranged chain carries TRBV30 and TRBJ2-5, and 11 junction bases match TRBD1. The CDR3 region: CAWSVGTGGQETQYF. The sequenced DNA: TGTGCCTGGAGTGTAGGGACAGGGGGTCAAGAGACCCAGTACTTC.